Presented here are 22 T cell receptor beta chains from one specimen sequenced in a study of T cells in Graves' hyperthyroidism and ophthalmopathy. Authors of the study amplified TCR beta CDR3 regions from RNA transcripts. RT-PCR in the first round (using the HTBI primer set) targeted the TCR CDR3. Via MiXCR, TCRdb re-called the multiplex PCR reads, giving one row per CDR3 protein. The repertoire includes 620,000 or so distinct CDR3 sequences, roughly 15% of them detected once, and around 12% sits in the top ten. Sequenced: blood. Receptor source: a woman between 45 and 60 years old with Graves' ophthalmopathy.

This clonotype was recorded at least ten times. The CDR3 DNA reads TGCAGTGCTTACGGGATAAGAGCGGGATTCTTCCCTAGCACAGATACGCAGTATTTT. Its translation is CSAYGIRAGFFPSTDTQYF. The chain recombines TRBV20-1 with TRBJ2-3, with 7 bases matching TRBD2. V lost 5 bases, J lost 0 bases, and 20 bases stayed unmatched. Looked up from germline, CDR1 is DFQATT and CDR2 is SNEGSKA (reference sequence). This CDR3 comprises 19 residues.

This clonotype was observed at least ten times. The V gene is TRBV7-2, the J gene TRBJ2-1; D may be TRBD2 (6 bases). The germline CDR1 and CDR2 sequences are SGHTA and FQGNSA. V lost 3 bases and J 13 bases, leaving 22 bases between the germline ends. The length of the CDR3 is 15 residues. CDR3 loop: CASSFGGTGLGVQFF. The CDR3 DNA follows: TGTGCCAGCAGCTTCGGCGGGACTGGGCTAGGGGTACAGTTCTTC.

At least ten counts were recorded for this clonotype. This CDR3 is CASSTRDRGNSNQPQHF. DNA of the CDR3: TGTGCCAGCAGTACCCGGGACAGGGGCAATAGCAATCAGCCCCAGCATTTT. The chain uses TRBV27 and TRBJ1-5; 10 bases are a match to TRBD1. The ends lost 5 bases at V and 0 bases at J; junction bases unmatched: 7. Germline V gives CDR1 MNHEY, CDR2 SMNVEV (reference sequence). This CDR3 comprises 17 residues.

Ten or more counts support this clonotype. The rearrangement joins TRBV5-5 to TRBJ2-1; D is possibly TRBD2 (5 bases). CDR1 and CDR2 from the germline V gene are SGHKS and YYEKEE (reference sequence). V was shortened by 1 base and J by 2 bases, with 10 bases between the two germline ends. The CDR3 has 15 amino acids. The CDR3 loop reads CASSLTRAPYNEQFF. The CDR3 DNA reads TGTGCCAGCAGCTTGACGCGGGCCCCCTACAATGAGCAGTTCTTC. Together with reference TRBV5-5 and TRBJ2-1, the CDR3 gives the full variable domain: DAGVTQSPTHLIKTRGQQVTLRCSPISGHKSVSWYQQVLGQGPQFIFQYYEKEERGRGNFPDRFSARQFPNYSSELNVNALLLGDSALYLCASSLTRAPYNEQFFGPGTRLTVL.

This clonotype has a count of ten or more. The V and J genes are TRBV20-1 and TRBJ2-2; D is ambiguous. Trimming took 0 bases from V and 3 from J, leaving 11 bases between them. The CDR3 covers 15 residues. The germline gives CDR1 DFQATT, CDR2 SNEGSKA (reference sequence). Here the CDR3 reads CSARDLQSDTGELFF. The DNA for the CDR3 is TGCAGTGCTAGAGATCTGCAGTCAGACACCGGGGAGCTGTTTTTT.

In this sample, this clonotype turned up many times. The rearrangement uses TRBV12-3 or TRBV12-4 and TRBJ2-2, with 7 bases matching TRBD1. V was clipped by 4 bases and J by 7 bases; unmatched bases: 3. This CDR3 region has 13 residues. This chain's CDR3 is CASSSNRGGELFF. CDR3 bases: TGTGCCAGCAGTTCCAACAGGGGCGGGGAGCTGTTTTTT.

This clonotype was seen many times. The V and J genes are TRBV5-1 and TRBJ2-7; 8 bases match TRBD1. Germline V gene data show CDR1 as SGHRS and CDR2 as YFSETQ. The CDR3 extends over 12 amino acids. With V trimmed by 5 bases and J by 6 bases, 4 bases remained unmatched. CDR3 amino acids: CASSHGQGEQYF. CDR3 sequence (DNA): TGCGCCAGCAGTCATGGACAGGGCGAGCAGTACTTC.

The sample holds a few counts of this clonotype. V and J are TRBV20-1 and TRBJ1-3; D is possibly TRBD1 (5 bases). CDR3 length: 17 residues. V was trimmed by 3 bases and J by 2 bases, leaving 20 bases between them. Looked up from germline, CDR1 is DFQATT and CDR2 is SNEGSKA (reference sequence). The CDR3 loop reads CSARGGGVPLTGNTIYF. The DNA for the CDR3 is TGCAGTGCTAGGGGGGGGGGGGTCCCACTAACTGGAAACACCATATATTTT.

This clonotype was seen repeatedly, ten times or more. The rearrangement links TRBV28 to TRBJ2-7; 7 positions match TRBD1. The germline CDR1 and CDR2 sequences are MDHEN and SYDVKM. This CDR3 comprises 18 residues. Germline trimming cut 4 bases from V and 5 bases from J; bases unmatched to any gene: 20. The CDR3, as DNA: TGTGCCAGCAGTTACTCCCTTCTACAGGGGCAGCTGGGCGACGAGCAGTACTTC. Its protein product is CASSYSLLQGQLGDEQYF.

This clonotype appeared many times. The CDR3 here is CSARGAATLGQGFGIRQFF. CDR3 bases: TGCAGTGCTAGAGGAGCCGCTACCCTGGGACAGGGATTTGGGATTCGGCAGTTCTTC. V gene TRBV20-1 combines with J gene TRBJ2-1; 9 positions agree with TRBD1. The germline CDR1 and CDR2 sequences are DFQATT and SNEGSKA (reference sequence). With 1 base clipped from V and 12 bases from J, the junction kept 25 bases outside the gene matches. There are 19 residues in the CDR3.

The chain combines TRBV4-1 with TRBJ2-3; no reliable D call. Germline V lookup: CDR1 MGHRA, CDR2 YSYEKL. The V and J ends lost 1 base and 4 bases respectively, with 9 bases between them. This CDR3 has 14 amino acids. The chain's CDR3 is CASSQGSLADTQYF. CDR3 nucleotides: TGCGCCAGCAGCCAAGGAAGTTTGGCAGATACGCAGTATTTT.

The rearrangement uses TRBV5-1 and TRBJ2-3; D is perhaps TRBD2 (6 bases). CDR1 SGHRS and CDR2 YFSETQ come from the germline V gene. V was trimmed by 5 bases and J by 2 bases, leaving 12 bases between them. The CDR3 is 14 residues long. CDR3 nucleotide sequence: TGCGCCAGCAGTAAAGGGGAGGTCACAGATACGCAGTATTTT. This translates into CASSKGEVTDTQYF.

This clonotype occurred many times. The chain couples TRBV12-5 to TRBJ2-1; tentatively, D is TRBD2 (5 bases). This CDR3 contains 14 residues. The V end lost 4 bases, the J end lost 9 bases, and 16 bases lay between the germline ends. The germline gives CDR1 LGHNT, CDR2 FRNRAP. CDR3 sequence: CASGSGLPFSEQFF. CDR3 bases: TGTGCTAGTGGTTCAGGACTCCCGTTCTCTGAGCAGTTCTTC.

V is TRBV4-1 and J is TRBJ2-7, with 8 bases identical to TRBD2. Germline V gene sequence: CDR1 MGHRA, CDR2 YSYEKL. The CDR3 consists of 17 residues. V lost 0 bases and J lost 7; bases outside the gene matches: 14. This chain's CDR3 is CASSQDPVAGPLGEQYF. CDR3 DNA: TGCGCCAGCAGCCAAGATCCAGTAGCGGGACCGTTGGGAGAGCAGTACTTC.

This clonotype was observed a few times. This sequence joins TRBV7-9 and TRBJ1-3, with D unresolved. This CDR3 is built from 15 residues. From germline, CDR1 is SEHNR and CDR2 FQNEAQ (reference sequence). V lost 6 bases and J lost 1, with 13 bases in between. The CDR3 reads CASSSWLGSGNTIYF. The CDR3 DNA sequence: TGTGCCAGCAGTTCATGGTTGGGGTCTGGAAACACCATATATTTT.

V usage is TRBV4-3 and J usage is TRBJ1-3; 7 bases align to TRBD1. The CDR3 extends over 18 amino acids. With V trimmed by 4 bases and J by 2 bases, 14 bases remained unmatched. Germline assignment: CDR1 LGHNA and CDR2 YSLEER. CDR3 nucleotide sequence: TGCGCCAGCAGCCCTCGAAAAGGGGGCATATCAACTGGAAACACCATATATTTT. This sequence encodes CASSPRKGGISTGNTIYF.

This clonotype was recorded at least ten times. This chain joins TRBV6-8 and TRBJ2-5; 12 positions agree with TRBD2. Germline values: CDR1 MNHGY, CDR2 SAAAGT. This CDR3 spans 18 amino acids. V dropped 8 bases and J dropped 2; count of bases not matched to a gene: 15. This CDR3 reads CASVGPSGRAIGQETQYF. The CDR3 DNA is TGTGCCAGCGTCGGCCCTAGCGGGAGGGCGATTGGGCAAGAGACCCAGTACTTC.

The rearrangement links TRBV4-3 to TRBJ1-5; 9 bases match TRBD1. V shed 0 bases and J 4 bases; nucleotides not matched to a gene: 4. There are 16 residues in the CDR3. CDR1 and CDR2 (germline): LGHNA, YSLEER. The CDR3 loop is CASSQDWGQGNQPQHF. CDR3 DNA: TGCGCCAGCAGCCAAGATTGGGGACAGGGAAATCAGCCCCAGCATTTT.

This clonotype was detected only a few times. This sequence may be a read error, since a much larger clone differs from it by one base. The chain is built from TRBV6-1 and TRBJ2-5; D may be TRBD1 (5 bases). The CDR3 is made up of 13 amino acids. The V gene's germline CDR1 is MNHNS and CDR2 SASEGT. The CDR3 coding sequence is TGTGCCGGCAGTTCAGGGTACGGAGAGACCCAGTACTTC. This codes for CAGSSGYGETQYF.

The gene calls are TRBV25-1 and TRBJ2-7; TRBD2 aligns across 7 bases. V was pared by 2 bases and J by 4 bases, with 8 bases of the junction left unmatched. CDR1 is MGHDK, CDR2 SYGVNS, per germline. CDR3 length: 15 residues. The chain's CDR3 is CASSEEGGGSYEQYF. CDR3 bases: TGTGCCAGCAGTGAAGAGGGCGGGGGATCGTACGAGCAGTACTTC.

V is TRBV7-2 and J is TRBJ2-4; D call uncertain. The CDR3 extends over 14 amino acids. Germline CDR1 and CDR2: SGHTA and FQGNSA. Trimming cost V 3 bases and J 1 base, with 7 bases left between them. The CDR3 region is CASSFLGAKNIQYF. In DNA, the CDR3 is TGTGCCAGCAGCTTCCTGGGGGCCAAAAACATTCAGTACTTC. Full variable domain (rest looked up from reference TRBV7-2 and TRBJ2-4): GAGVSQSPSNKVTEKGKDVELRCDPISGHTALYWYRQSLGQGLEFLIYFQGNSAPDKSGLPSDRFSAERTGGSVSTLTIQRTQQEDSAVYLCASSFLGAKNIQYFGAGTRLSVL.

This clonotype was observed at least ten times. J is TRBJ1-5 and V is TRBV2; D is possibly TRBD1 (5 bases). Per germline, CDR1 SNHLY and CDR2 FYNNEI. The CDR3 totals 15 residues. V was pared by 2 bases and J by 4 bases, with 12 bases between. The CDR3, as DNA: TGTGCCAGCAGTGAACGTGGGGGAATTAATCAGCCCCAGCATTTT. The encoded protein is CASSERGGINQPQHF.